The clone carrying this TCR beta chain was counted at least ten times. The sample belongs to a study of early T cells in non-severe SARS-CoV-2 infection. Each CDR3 protein gets one entry after TCRdb re-called the 5' RACE reads with MiXCR. The table lists some 50,000 distinct CDR3 sequences, approximately 5.9% of them singletons. Germline lookup yields CDR1 ENHRY and CDR2 SYGVKD. V was clipped by 3 bases and J by 9 bases, with 8 bases between them. This CDR3 is 11 amino acids long. The clonotype was recovered from an adult who was a healthcare worker with PCR-confirmed SARS-CoV-2 infection or an uninfected control (not recorded which). The chain links TRBV10-3 to TRBJ1-1; a possible D gene is TRBD1 (5 bases). Specimen: whole blood, collected at baseline. The CDR3 here is CAISEQDKAFF. The CDR3 DNA reads as TGTGCCATCAGTGAACAGGATAAAGCTTTCTTT.